This T cell receptor (beta chain) was recovered during a study of control samples from healthy donors and cancer patients. The germline CDR1 and CDR2 sequences are MNHNY and SVGAGI (reference sequence). Deletions cut 4 bases from V and 6 bases from J, with 12 bases between. There are 13 residues in the CDR3. The assay was immunoSEQ multiplex PCR, and TCRdb's table has in-frame clones only and misses some. This table has 99,000 or so clones, roughly 80% appearing once. Sample: blood. This clonotype originated in a woman aged 45 to 65 in good health. This chain uses TRBV6-6 with TRBJ1-2; D ambiguous. The CDR3 bases are TGTGCCAGCAGTTTTGGGGTGTCGAATGGCTACACCTTC. Protein product: CASSFGVSNGYTF.